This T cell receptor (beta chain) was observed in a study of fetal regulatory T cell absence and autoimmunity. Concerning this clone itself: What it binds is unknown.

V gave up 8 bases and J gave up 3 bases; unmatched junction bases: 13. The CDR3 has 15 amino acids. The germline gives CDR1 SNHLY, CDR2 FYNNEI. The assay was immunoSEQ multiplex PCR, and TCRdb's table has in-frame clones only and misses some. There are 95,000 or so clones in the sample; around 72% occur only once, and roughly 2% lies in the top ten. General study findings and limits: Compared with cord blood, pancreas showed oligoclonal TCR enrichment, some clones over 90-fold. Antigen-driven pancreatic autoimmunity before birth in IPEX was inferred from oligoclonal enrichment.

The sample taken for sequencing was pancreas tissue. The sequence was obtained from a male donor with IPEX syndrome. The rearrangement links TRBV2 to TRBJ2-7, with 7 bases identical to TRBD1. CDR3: CASRTRDSRIYEQYF. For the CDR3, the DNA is TGTGCCAGCCGAACTCGGGACAGTAGAATCTACGAGCAGTACTTC.